The TCR beta chain described here comes from a study of early T cells in non-severe SARS-CoV-2 infection. Study-level information: Sequencing targeted bulk RNA from unsorted whole blood, leaving chains unpaired. Study conclusions and caveats: Comparison of clonotypes with VDJdb favored anti-spike CD8 responses while missing private and CD4 specificities.

This clonotype was detected many times. Its target is not known. Germline V gene sequence: CDR1 SGHAT, CDR2 FQNNGV. V lost 3 bases and J lost 6, with 9 bases in between. The CDR3 loop spans 14 amino acids. Researchers tagged individual cDNA molecules with unique molecular identifiers. TCRdb re-called the 5' RACE reads with MiXCR, one entry per CDR3 protein. Among roughly 17,000 distinct CDR3 sequences, 5% were seen once, and the ten largest hold 5% to 7%. The receptor was isolated from an adult who was a healthcare worker with PCR-confirmed SARS-CoV-2 infection or an uninfected control (not recorded which). The gene calls are TRBV11-2 and TRBJ2-6; D remains unclear. The sequenced sample was whole blood. CDR3 DNA: TGTGCCAGCAGCTTTTGGGAAAAGGCCAACGTCCTGACTTTC. Its translation is CASSFWEKANVLTF.